One and the same sample provided the 15 T cell receptor beta chains below, sequenced in a study of cytomegalovirus exposure and HLA in healthy donors. PCR involved 60 Vbeta and 13 Jbeta primers. TCRdb's copy holds only in-frame clones and misses some; the assay was immunoSEQ multiplex PCR. This repertoire shows 95,000 to 100,000 clones, about 80% found once; its top ten account for around 4.4%. The sample taken for sequencing was PBMCs. The receptors stem from a man between 40 and 49 years old in good health and CMV-seronegative.

The CDR3 DNA is TGTGCCAGCAGCTTACGGAGGGCGCAGACTGAAGCTTTCTTT. Translating it yields CASSLRRAQTEAFF. This chain connects TRBV7-2 to TRBJ1-1; D unresolved. This CDR3 is 14 amino acids long. Trimming pared 2 bases from V and 5 bases from J, leaving 12 bases between. Germline V lookup: CDR1 SGHTA, CDR2 FQGNSA.

The chain carries TRBV5-6 and TRBJ2-2, with 9 positions matching TRBD1. V gave up 6 bases and J gave up 5 bases; unmatched junction bases: 8. The CDR3 length is 15 residues. The germline gives CDR1 SGHDT, CDR2 YYEEEE. The CDR3 DNA reads TGTGCCAGCACCCTCCGGGACAGGGTGACCGGGGAGCTGTTTTTT. Protein sequence: CASTLRDRVTGELFF.

The DNA for the CDR3 is TGTGCCAGCAGCGCCCCAAACAGGGCTGAAGCTTTCTTT. Translated: CASSAPNRAEAFF. The chain employs TRBV9 and TRBJ1-1; possible D gene TRBD1, 6 bases. CDR3 length equals 13 residues. Looked up from germline, CDR1 is SGDLS and CDR2 is YYNGEE. The V and J ends lost 3 bases and 6 bases respectively, with 12 bases between them.

This chain uses TRBV28 with TRBJ2-6; possible D gene TRBD1, 5 bases. The CDR3 length is 14 residues. Germline loops: CDR1 MDHEN, CDR2 SYDVKM. V lost 8 bases and J 2 bases, leaving 10 bases between the germline ends. CDR3 amino acids: CASLGAAGANVLTF. The CDR3 bases are TGTGCCAGCTTAGGGGCGGCTGGGGCCAACGTCCTGACTTTC.

The chain carries TRBV7-9 and TRBJ1-4; D is uncertain. From germline, CDR1 is SEHNR and CDR2 FQNEAQ (reference sequence). The CDR3 extends over 15 amino acids. V was cut by 4 bases and J by 0 bases, with 9 bases left in between. The CDR3 sequence: CASSSPLTTNEKLFF. The DNA of the CDR3 is TGTGCCAGCAGCTCCCCCCTTACAACTAATGAAAAACTGTTTTTT.

The gene calls are TRBV2 and TRBJ2-1, with 9 bases aligning to TRBD1. CDR1 is SNHLY and CDR2 is FYNNEI in the germline V gene. The junction had 9 bases not matched to a gene; V was cut back by 5 bases and J by 7 bases. This CDR3 is 15 amino acids long. The CDR3 sequence is CASSRQGGVQNEQFF. CDR3 nucleotides: TGTGCCAGCAGTCGACAGGGGGGGGTTCAGAATGAGCAGTTCTTC. Complete variable domain (other parts from reference TRBV2 and TRBJ2-1): EPEVTQTPSHQVTQMGQEVILRCVPISNHLYFYWYRQILGQKVEFLVSFYNNEISEKSEIFDDQFSVERPDGSNFTLKIRSTKLEDSAMYFCASSRQGGVQNEQFFGPGTRLTVL.

The V and J genes are TRBV2 and TRBJ1-4; no firm D call. The germline V and J ends were trimmed by 6 bases and 3 bases, with 11 bases remaining between them. CDR1 is SNHLY and CDR2 is FYNNEI in the germline V gene. This CDR3 region has 14 residues. The CDR3 region is CASSWTGANEKLFF. CDR3 nucleotide sequence: TGTGCCAGCAGCTGGACCGGGGCTAATGAAAAACTGTTTTTT.

The rearrangement links TRBV7-9 to TRBJ2-5; D possibly corresponds to TRBD1 (5 bases). This CDR3 is built from 13 residues. From germline, CDR1 is SEHNR and CDR2 FQNEAQ (reference sequence). V was shortened by 1 base and J by 11 bases, with 14 bases between the two germline ends. The CDR3 region has the DNA TGTGCCAGCAGCTTAGGCGGCAGGGCGCAGCAGTACTTC. Its translation: CASSLGGRAQQYF. The entire variable domain, with the rest obtained from reference TRBV7-9 and TRBJ2-5, is as follows: DTGVSQNPRHKITKRGQNVTFRCDPISEHNRLYWYRQTLGQGPEFLTYFQNEAQLEKSRLLSDRFSAERPKGSFSTLEIQRTEQGDSAMYLCASSLGGRAQQYFGPGTRLLVL.

V gene TRBV7-2 combines with J gene TRBJ1-2, with 10 bases identical to TRBD1. Trimming at V came to 4 bases and at J to 4 bases, leaving 12 bases not matched to a gene. The CDR3 is 17 amino acids. Germline V lookup: CDR1 SGHTA, CDR2 FQGNSA. The CDR3 DNA reads as TGTGCCAGCAGCTCGACCCCCGCCGGGACAGGGGCCTATGGCTACACCTTC. Its protein product is CASSSTPAGTGAYGYTF.

This chain connects TRBV6-4 to TRBJ1-2; 8 bases map to TRBD1. Germline V gene lookup returns CDR1 MRHNA and CDR2 SNTAGT. Losses at the gene ends were 8 bases for V and 0 bases for J; bases not matched to a gene: 5. The CDR3 is made up of 14 amino acids. The CDR3 DNA reads TGTGCCAGCCAAAGGGACAGGTCTAACTATGGCTACACCTTC. Translation: CASQRDRSNYGYTF.

Notes on this clone: This sample includes further DNA sequences coding for the same CDR3. The chain carries TRBV5-1 and TRBJ1-6; 8 bases fit TRBD1. The V gene's germline CDR1 is SGHRS and CDR2 YFSETQ. This CDR3 spans 17 amino acids. V dropped 3 bases and J dropped 5; count of bases not matched to a gene: 10. The CDR3 sequence is CASSSAFRQGHNSPLHF. The CDR3 nucleotides are TGCGCCAGCAGCTCCGCATTTCGACAGGGGCATAATTCACCCCTCCACTTT.

On this clone itself: Other DNA sequences in this sample translate to the same CDR3. The genes are TRBV7-3 and TRBJ1-6, with 7 bases identical to TRBD1. Germline CDR1 reads SGHTA; CDR2 reads FQGTGA. The CDR3 consists of 15 residues. V shed 2 bases, J shed 6 bases, and the junction held 4 bases outside the gene matches. CDR3 bases: TGTGCCAGCAGCTTACGACAGGGTTTTAATTCACCCCTCCACTTT. Translating it yields CASSLRQGFNSPLHF. Full variable domain (missing parts from reference TRBV7-3 and TRBJ1-6): GAGVSQTPSNKVTEKGKYVELRCDPISGHTALYWYRQSLGQGPEFLIYFQGTGAADDSGLPNDRFFAVRPEGSVSTLKIQRTERGDSAVYLCASSLRQGFNSPLHFGNGTRLTVT.

This sequence joins TRBV28 and TRBJ2-5; weak D call: TRBD1 (6 bases). There are 15 residues in the CDR3. The germline CDR1 and CDR2 sequences are MDHEN and SYDVKM. Trimming removed 5 bases at V and 1 base at J, with 14 bases between. For the CDR3, the DNA is TGTGCCAGCAGTCAGAGAGAGGGGGTCCAAGAGACCCAGTACTTC. It yields the protein CASSQREGVQETQYF.

The chain links TRBV7-8 to TRBJ1-2; 7 bases match TRBD1. Trimming removed 2 bases from V and 8 bases from J; junction bases left unmatched: 17. The CDR3 sequence is 17 residues long. Germline V gives CDR1 SGHVS, CDR2 FQNEAQ. In nucleotides, the CDR3 is TGTGCCAGCAGCTTAAAAGTCGGACAGGTAGTCGGAAAGGGCTACACCTTC. This gives the protein CASSLKVGQVVGKGYTF.

The rearrangement joins TRBV6-5 to TRBJ1-6; unclear D gene. With 2 bases removed from V and 8 bases from J, the gap between germline ends came to 4 bases. The length of the CDR3 is 12 residues. Germline values: CDR1 MNHEY, CDR2 SVGAGI. The CDR3 here is CASSYPDSPLHF. The CDR3, as DNA: TGTGCCAGCAGTTACCCAGATTCACCCCTCCACTTT.